The present T cell receptor beta chain was sequenced within a study of shared clonotypes between healthy human individuals (TCRdb year 2020). For the study in its entirety: The cohort comprised two women and three men aged 18 to 49 years. Blood TCR repertoires of five healthy adults were deeply sequenced to estimate repertoire size and the extent of clonotype sharing between individuals. To increase sequencing depth and limit assay-specific biases, different laboratories used diverse techniques to prepare libraries and sequence TCR repertoires. Between about 0.8 and 9 billion PBMCs per donor were obtained by leukapheresis. What the research found in general, with its limitations: Because the study included a small number of donors, the genetic and exposure-history diversity represented was limited. Pairwise subsampling indicated that sequencing depth was expected to affect the degree of clonotype sharing among donors. Sampling was restricted to blood, and TCR repertoires in tissue are likely to differ from TCR repertoires in blood.

TCR CDR3 regions were amplified from genomic DNA by multiplex PCR using the deep immunoSEQ assay. Extracted genomic DNA from each cell subset was distributed evenly across all wells of several immunoSEQ 96-well plates, and each plate was treated as a replicate. For unsorted PBMC, each replicate PCR was loaded with 300 ng genomic DNA, equivalent to tens of thousands of T cell genomes. Unsorted PBMC genomic DNA was sequenced across ten immunoSEQ deep assay plates. Purified libraries were measured with a Qubit 3.0 fluorometer, size-checked on a Bioanalyzer 2100, and measured again with the KAPA Library Quantification kit. Each immunoSEQ 96-well plate was sequenced on its own single-read 150-cycle Illumina NextSeq 550 flow cell. The original pipeline was this. Because the immunoSEQ output held only junctional sequences and lacked quality scores, the filtering could not match the filtering applied to full-length reads. Sequences were annotated with PyIR, a Python wrapper for IgBLAST v1.9, using IMGT germline references to assign V/J genes and CDR3. Reads were filtered out if the reads had weak V/J assignments (E-value above 1e-6), no CDR3, stop codons, out-of-frame junctions, or ambiguous translated residues. A V3J clonotype was defined by an identical inferred V gene, J gene, and CDR3 amino acid sequence. Percentage overlap between repertoires was calculated by dividing the number of shared unique clonotypes by the size of the smaller repertoire. Three approaches were used to assess repertoire richness: RTK rarefaction, the Chao1 estimator, and Recon v2.1 estimates of unobserved clonotypes. TCRdb holds this immuneACCESS table with in-frame rearrangements only. Some clones are missing; in checked studies, unresolved V genes explain under half, and the rest has no known cause. V, J and clone size reflect that table, while D and trimming were determined from the DNA. The sample includes hundreds of thousands of clones, with 75% to 85% observed a single time. The ten most abundant clones make up 10% to 15% of the sample.

Donors were healthy HIV-negative adults with no recently reported acute infections or vaccinations. Every donor was a Caucasian adult residing in Nashville, Tennessee, USA. For unsorted samples, tens of millions of PBMCs were counted and genomic DNA was extracted with the QIAamp DNA Blood Mini kit. Blood was obtained by leukapheresis, after which PBMCs were separated by Ficoll-Histopaque density gradient centrifugation and cryopreserved in liquid nitrogen vapor phase. This clone was counted a single time. Its target antigen remains unknown. It has no much larger one-base neighbor in the sample; base qualities were not kept. Measured from the cysteine to the phenylalanine, the CDR3 is 12 residues long. The kept DNA is CDR3 alone, 36 bases in frame from the first base. Sequences SQVTM (CDR1) and ANQGSEA (CDR2) are obtained from the germline V gene. Trimming costs V 0 bases and J 6 bases, and their ends lie 6 bases apart.

The clonotype originates from a woman in her forties in good health. Some clones in this sample may be carry-over from other donors' samples. The rearrangement combines TRBV29-1 with TRBJ2-1; no D gene can be assigned with confidence. The sequenced sample was PBMCs. In nucleotides, the sequence is TGCAGCGTTGAAGATTGGCCCAATGAGCAGTTCTTC. Translated, it gives CSVEDWPNEQFF.